A single sample is the source of the 15 T cell receptor beta chains below, sequenced in a study of CD8 T cells in ankylosing spondylitis. These receptors' targets are unknown. MiXCR was run by TCRdb on the 5' RACE reads, yielding one entry per CDR3 protein. The sample shows about 750,000 distinct CDR3 sequences, roughly 19% of them seen only once. Study results and limitations: Apparently characteristic of ankylosing spondylitis blood was a TCR beta motif (about 8 highly homologous variants).

Material for sequencing was blood, either unsorted or a sorted T cell fraction (not recorded which). These receptors came from a male donor with ankylosing spondylitis.

This clonotype was found a few times. J is TRBJ2-1 and V is TRBV27, with 9 positions matching TRBD1. V trimming: 5 bases; J trimming: 3 bases; junction bases outside the gene matches: 5. Germline CDR1 is MNHEY and CDR2 is SMNVEV (reference sequence). CDR3 length equals 15 residues. This chain's CDR3 is CASSTGTGFYNEQFF. Here the CDR3 DNA reads TGTGCCAGCAGTACCGGGACAGGGTTCTACAATGAGCAGTTCTTC.

The chain is built from TRBV19 and TRBJ2-1; TRBD2 matches 7 bases. Losses at the gene ends were 1 base for V and 3 bases for J; bases not matched to a gene: 6. Germline CDR1 reads LNHDA; CDR2 reads SQIVND (reference sequence). The CDR3 consists of 16 residues. CDR3 in amino acids: CASSIVLAGHYNEQFF. CDR3 coding DNA: TGTGCCAGTAGTATAGTTTTAGCGGGCCACTACAATGAGCAGTTCTTC.

This chain uses TRBV28 with TRBJ2-5; 8 positions match TRBD1. Losses at the gene ends were 4 bases for V and 5 bases for J; bases not matched to a gene: 12. CDR1 is MDHEN, CDR2 SYDVKM, per germline. The CDR3 covers 16 residues. The CDR3 here is CASSSRTGNDGETQYF. Here the CDR3 DNA reads TGTGCCAGCAGTTCCAGGACAGGGAATGATGGGGAGACCCAGTACTTC.

V usage is TRBV4-1 and J usage is TRBJ2-2; TRBD2 might be the D (5 bases). CDR3 length: 15 amino acids. Trimming took 0 bases from V and 3 from J, leaving 8 bases between them. The germline V gene has CDR1 MGHRA and CDR2 YSYEKL. CDR3 protein: CASSQEEVDTGELFF. CDR3 nucleotide sequence: TGCGCCAGCAGCCAAGAGGAGGTGGACACCGGGGAGCTGTTTTTT.

In this sample, this clonotype turned up a few times. The rearrangement joins TRBV2 to TRBJ1-1; D is ambiguous. V was pared by 5 bases and J by 2 bases, with 9 bases between. Germline lookup yields CDR1 SNHLY and CDR2 FYNNEI. This CDR3 is 13 amino acids long. The CDR3 DNA follows: TGTGCCAGCAGTCGGGTCATCAACACTGAAGCTTTCTTT. As protein: CASSRVINTEAFF.

The V gene is TRBV29-1, the J gene TRBJ2-2; 7 bases agree with TRBD2. Per the germline V gene, CDR1 is SQVTM and CDR2 is ANQGSEA. The CDR3 length is 13 residues. J was trimmed by 3 bases and V by 7 bases; bases with no gene match: 5. CDR3 DNA: TGCAGCGCTGCTAGCGGATACACCGGGGAGCTGTTTTTT. It specifies CSAASGYTGELFF.

This clonotype appeared a few times. The rearrangement uses TRBV20-1 and TRBJ2-7; D gene uncertain. The CDR3 runs 13 residues. The germline gives CDR1 DFQATT, CDR2 SNEGSKA (reference sequence). Trimming took off 3 bases at V and 7 bases at J, with 16 bases between the two ends. CDR3 residues: CSARPVQIGEQYF. The CDR3 coding sequence is TGCAGTGCTAGGCCGGTACAGATAGGTGAGCAGTACTTC.

The chain joins TRBV15 to TRBJ2-3; 9 bases align to TRBD2. The germline gives CDR1 LNHNV, CDR2 YYDKDF (reference sequence). CDR3 length equals 17 residues. V lost 0 bases to trimming and J lost 0 bases; unmatched junction nucleotides: 4. Written as DNA, the CDR3 is TGTGCCACCAGCAGAGATCGCCTAGCGGGGAGCACAGATACGCAGTATTTT. Residues: CATSRDRLAGSTDTQYF. Full variable domain (outside the CDR3, taken from reference TRBV15 and TRBJ2-3): DAMVIQNPRYQVTQFGKPVTLSCSQTLNHNVMYWYQQKSSQAPKLLFHYYDKDFNNEADTPDNFQSRRPNTSFCFLDIRSPGLGDTAMYLCATSRDRLAGSTDTQYFGPGTRLTVL.

This rearrangement joins TRBV2 to TRBJ1-4; 9 bases are shared with TRBD1. Germline lookup yields CDR1 SNHLY and CDR2 FYNNEI. After removal of 6 bases from V and 3 bases from J, the junction contained 5 bases not matched to a gene. The CDR3 contains 15 residues. The CDR3 DNA sequence: TGTGCCAGCAGACGGGACAGGGTTGCTAATGAAAAACTGTTTTTT. It is translated as CASRRDRVANEKLFF.

The sample holds a few counts of this clonotype. The V call is TRBV3-1, the J call TRBJ2-7; TRBD2 might be the D (6 bases). Germline loops: CDR1 LGHDT, CDR2 YNNKEL (reference sequence). The CDR3 spans 14 residues. V was shortened by 2 bases and J by 6 bases, with 14 bases between the two germline ends. The DNA for the CDR3 is TGTGCCAGCAGCCAATTGGGGAGGTCCCTCGAGCAGTACTTC. Amino acid sequence: CASSQLGRSLEQYF.

The rearrangement joins TRBV6-2 or TRBV6-3 to TRBJ2-7, with a weak D call TRBD1 (5 bases). The CDR3 totals 16 residues. Germline CDR1 and CDR2: MNHEY and SVGEGT. V lost 0 bases to trimming and J lost 5 bases, with 17 bases between them. The CDR3 sequence is CASSYSDTRWGDEQYF. The CDR3 coding sequence is TGTGCCAGCAGTTACTCAGACACCCGCTGGGGCGACGAGCAGTACTTC.

The chain employs TRBV6-2 or TRBV6-3 and TRBJ2-2; 10 bases align to TRBD1. Germline V gives CDR1 MNHEY, CDR2 SVGEGT. Germline trimming cut 4 bases from V and 7 bases from J; bases unmatched to any gene: 9. The CDR3 consists of 16 residues. CDR3 sequence: CASSFSGTGADGELFF. CDR3 DNA: TGTGCCAGCAGTTTCTCCGGGACAGGGGCTGACGGGGAGCTGTTTTTT.

This clonotype has a handful of counts. The genes are TRBV20-1 and TRBJ1-6; 9 bases are shared with TRBD1. The CDR3 runs 17 residues. The J segment lost 7 bases and the V segment lost 1 base, leaving 11 bases of the junction unmatched. From germline, CDR1 is DFQATT and CDR2 SNEGSKA (reference sequence). The CDR3 DNA follows: TGCAGTGCTAGAGCCGAGGCGGGACAGGGAAGGAATTCACCCCTCCACTTT. Translation gives CSARAEAGQGRNSPLHF.

This chain joins TRBV6-5 and TRBJ1-6, with D perhaps matching TRBD1 (6 bases). Looked up from germline, CDR1 is MNHEY and CDR2 is SVGAGI. The CDR3 is 17 residues long. Trimming removed 4 bases at V and 4 bases at J, with 17 bases between. CDR3 in DNA: TGTGCCAGCAGTTCCTCACCCCAGGGGAAATATAATTCACCCCTCCACTTT. Its protein is CASSSSPQGKYNSPLHF.

This clonotype was seen only once. This chain connects TRBV12-3 or TRBV12-4 to TRBJ1-2; 7 bases line up with TRBD1. The CDR3 is made up of 14 amino acids. V shed 6 bases and J 4 bases; nucleotides not matched to a gene: 8. The CDR3 DNA reads TGTGCCAGCAGACGACAGGGAACAGGCTATGGCTACACCTTC. Protein product: CASRRQGTGYGYTF.